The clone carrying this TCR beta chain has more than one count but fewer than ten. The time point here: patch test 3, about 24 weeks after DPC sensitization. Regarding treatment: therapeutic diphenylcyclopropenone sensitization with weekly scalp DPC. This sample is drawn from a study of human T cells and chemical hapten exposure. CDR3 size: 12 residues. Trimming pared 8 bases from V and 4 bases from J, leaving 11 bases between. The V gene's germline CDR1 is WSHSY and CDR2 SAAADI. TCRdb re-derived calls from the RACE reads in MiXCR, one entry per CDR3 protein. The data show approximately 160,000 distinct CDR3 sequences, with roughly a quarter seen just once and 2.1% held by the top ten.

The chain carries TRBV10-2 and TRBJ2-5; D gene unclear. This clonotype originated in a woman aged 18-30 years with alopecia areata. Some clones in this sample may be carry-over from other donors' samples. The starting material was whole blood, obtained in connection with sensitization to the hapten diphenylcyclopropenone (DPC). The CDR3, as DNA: TGCGCCAGCGGCCGAGCGAGAGAGACCCAGTACTTC. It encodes CASGRARETQYF.